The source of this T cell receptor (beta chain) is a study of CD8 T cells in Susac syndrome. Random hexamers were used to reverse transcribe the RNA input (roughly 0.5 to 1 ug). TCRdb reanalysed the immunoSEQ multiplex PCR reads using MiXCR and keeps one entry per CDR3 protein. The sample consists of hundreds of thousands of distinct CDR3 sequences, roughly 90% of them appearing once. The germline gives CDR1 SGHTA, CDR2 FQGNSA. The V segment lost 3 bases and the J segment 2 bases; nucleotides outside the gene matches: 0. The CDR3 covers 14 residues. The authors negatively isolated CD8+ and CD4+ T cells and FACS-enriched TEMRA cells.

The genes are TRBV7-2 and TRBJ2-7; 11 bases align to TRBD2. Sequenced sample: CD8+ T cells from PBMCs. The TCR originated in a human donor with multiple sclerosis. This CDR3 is CASSFSGGAYEQYF. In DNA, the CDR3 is TGTGCCAGCAGCTTTAGCGGGGGGGCCTACGAGCAGTACTTC.